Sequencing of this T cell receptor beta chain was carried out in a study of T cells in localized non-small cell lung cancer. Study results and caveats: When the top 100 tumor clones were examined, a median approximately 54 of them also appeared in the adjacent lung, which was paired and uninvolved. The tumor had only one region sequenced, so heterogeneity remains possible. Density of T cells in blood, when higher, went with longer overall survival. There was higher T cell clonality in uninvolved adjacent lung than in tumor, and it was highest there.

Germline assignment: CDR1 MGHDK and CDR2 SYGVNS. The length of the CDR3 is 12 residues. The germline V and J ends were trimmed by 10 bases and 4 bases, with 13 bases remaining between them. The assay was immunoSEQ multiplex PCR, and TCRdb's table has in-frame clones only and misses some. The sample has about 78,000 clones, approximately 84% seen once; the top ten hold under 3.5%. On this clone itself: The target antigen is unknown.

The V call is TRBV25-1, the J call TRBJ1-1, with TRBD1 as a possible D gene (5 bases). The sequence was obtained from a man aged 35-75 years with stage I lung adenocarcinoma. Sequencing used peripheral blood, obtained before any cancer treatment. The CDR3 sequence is CATSSGLTEAFF. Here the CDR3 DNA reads TGTGCCACCTCTTCAGGGCTCACTGAAGCTTTCTTT.